This TCR beta chain derives from a study of cytomegalovirus exposure and HLA in healthy donors. 60 Vbeta and 13 Jbeta primers were used in PCR. Some clones are missing from TCRdb's copy, which holds only in-frame ones; the method was immunoSEQ multiplex PCR. The sample carries 150,000 to 200,000 clones, roughly 82% recorded once. Concerning this clone itself: Its antigen is unknown.

V lost 5 bases to trimming and J lost 4 bases, with 8 bases between them. The germline V gene encodes CDR1 SEHNR and CDR2 FQNEAQ (reference sequence). The CDR3 totals 13 residues. Whole-study findings and limits: Analyses of presence/absence relied on an assumption of roughly uniform sequencing depth across donors. There were a few CMV-associated chains whose specificity for CMV antigens was confirmed in vitro. Some segments of the V type, notably TRBV6-2 and TRBV6-3, were excluded as indistinguishable. Later on, an analysis tied some 17,000 TCR beta sequences to HLA alleles at 0.05 false discovery rate.

This receptor was identified in a woman aged 45-65 years in good health and CMV-seropositive. V usage is TRBV7-9 and J usage is TRBJ1-4; no definite D call. Sequencing used PBMCs. CDR3 sequence: CASSRGYNEKLFF. The CDR3, as DNA: TGTGCCAGCAGCCGGGGTTATAATGAAAAACTGTTTTTT.